The source of this T cell receptor (beta chain) is a study of cytomegalovirus exposure and HLA in healthy donors. Clones were read by immunoSEQ multiplex PCR, and TCRdb kept only the in-frame ones, dropping some. The sample shows tens of thousands of clones, approximately 95% of them seen only once. The CDR3 has 16 residues. With 2 bases removed from V and 3 bases from J, the gap between germline ends came to 16 bases. Germline-derived CDR1 and CDR2 are MNHEY and SVGAGI. Sequencing was carried out using PBMCs. The source is a woman younger than 45 in good health and CMV-seropositive. The rearrangement uses TRBV6-5 and TRBJ1-1, with a weak D call TRBD1 (5 bases). The DNA of the CDR3 is TGTGCCAGCAGTTACACCCCAGGTTTAGGGGACACTGAAGCTTTCTTT. The encoded protein is CASSYTPGLGDTEAFF.